The subject of this entry is one T cell receptor (beta chain). Its antigen specificity is not known. Base qualities are not at hand, and no much larger clone is one base apart. This record belongs to a study of blood T cell repertoires in COVID-19 (dated by TCRdb to the early 2020s). Regarding the complete study: Samples from collaborators originated in the United States, Italy and Spain and spanned both the acute and convalescent phases of COVID-19. Nearly every sample came with metadata listing a de-identified subject ID, COVID-19 status, age in years and sex. Where HLA class I and class II types were available, the types were taken from metadata supplied by the sample provider, not from assay-based typing. The material from the prospective study consisted of cDNA or gDNA derived from T cells, B-cell-depleted T cells, or PBMCs. Deeply sampled blood TCRbeta repertoires from subjects exposed to, actively infected with, or recovered from COVID-19 were included in the dataset. The repertoires were released in a freely available public database intended as a resource for research on the immune response to SARS-CoV-2. The samples were drawn from two sources: the first 160 participants of the ongoing ImmuneRACE study, and fewer than 1,500 subjects contributed by 6 global collaborators. The paper's findings and limits, for the study overall: Clinical and demographic metadata were provided uncurated, with the amount varying by source and participant.

Participants in the prospective study were aged about 18 to 89 years, lived in more than 20 United States geographic areas, and enrolled through a virtual design. To assign participants to cohorts, the prospective study relied on clinical history that participants themselves reported in a screening survey and a study questionnaire. Recovered participants in ImmuneRACE Cohort 3 were defined by two consecutive negative NP/OP PCR tests, clearance by a healthcare professional, or resolution of symptoms. In the prospective study, whole blood, serum and a nasopharyngeal or oropharyngeal swab were collected from each participant by mobile phlebotomists. Over a roughly 2-month period, participants in the prospective study had the option of providing additional blood draws and questionnaires. Prospective study blood samples were shipped either frozen or at room temperature before DNA extraction. The immunoSEQ Assay, a bias-controlled multiplex PCR, was used to amplify TCRbeta CDR3 regions from genomic DNA. As for the authors' bioinformatics: The number of nucleated cells in each sample was estimated by amplification of reference gene primers within the assay. To quantify the absolute abundance of each unique TCRbeta CDR3 rearrangement, sequence reads were collapsed and filtered. For each sample, productive Simpson clonality was calculated by taking the square root of Simpson's diversity index across productive rearrangements. TCRdb's version of the immuneACCESS table is confined to in-frame rearrangements and falls short of the full clone set. An unresolved V gene accounts for under half of the shortfall where checked; the remainder is of unknown origin. V and J calls and clone size are those listed in that table; D and trimming were worked out from the DNA. This sample lists approximately 400,000 clones; more than 75% were detected once. Clones ranked in the top ten supply about 1.2% of the sample.

The CDR3, from cysteine to phenylalanine, totals 15 residues. The DNA shown is the 45-base CDR3, in frame from base 1. V and J are trimmed by 3 bases and 5 bases, and the gene matches miss 6 bases of the junction. CDR1 and CDR2 are read off the germline V gene as SGHVS and FQNEAQ. The specimen was PBMCs or T cells enriched from blood (not recorded which). This TCR came from a woman aged 18 to 35 who had recovered from COVID-19. The chain employs TRBV7-8 and TRBJ2-7; 11 bases in the middle match TRBD2. The DNA sequence reads TGTGCCAGCAGCTTTGGACTAGCGGGCGGGAACGAGCAGTACTTC. Its product reads: CASSFGLAGGNEQYF.